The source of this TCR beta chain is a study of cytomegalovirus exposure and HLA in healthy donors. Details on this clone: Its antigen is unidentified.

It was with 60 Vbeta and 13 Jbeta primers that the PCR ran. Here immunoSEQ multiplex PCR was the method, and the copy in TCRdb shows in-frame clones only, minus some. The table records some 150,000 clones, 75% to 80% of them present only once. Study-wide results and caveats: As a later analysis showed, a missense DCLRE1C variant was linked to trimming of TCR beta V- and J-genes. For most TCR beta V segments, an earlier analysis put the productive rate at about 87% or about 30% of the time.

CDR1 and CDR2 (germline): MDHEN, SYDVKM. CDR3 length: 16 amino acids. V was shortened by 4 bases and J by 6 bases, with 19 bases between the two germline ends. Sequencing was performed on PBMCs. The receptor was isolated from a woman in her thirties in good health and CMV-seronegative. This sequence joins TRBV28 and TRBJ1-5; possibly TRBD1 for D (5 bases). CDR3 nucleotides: TGTGCCAGCAGTTCCCCCGACAGTGCAGGCGTTCAGCCCCAGCATTTT. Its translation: CASSSPDSAGVQPQHF.